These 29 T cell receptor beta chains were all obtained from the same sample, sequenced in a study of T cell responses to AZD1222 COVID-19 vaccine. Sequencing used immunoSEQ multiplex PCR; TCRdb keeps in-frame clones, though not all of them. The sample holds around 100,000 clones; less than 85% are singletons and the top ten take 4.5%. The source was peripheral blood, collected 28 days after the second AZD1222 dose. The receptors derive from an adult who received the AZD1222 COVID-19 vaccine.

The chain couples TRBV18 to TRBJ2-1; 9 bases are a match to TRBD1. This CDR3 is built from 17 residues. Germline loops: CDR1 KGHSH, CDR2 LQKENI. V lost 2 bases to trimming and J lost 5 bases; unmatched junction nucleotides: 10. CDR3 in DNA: TGTGCCAGCTCACCAATGAACCGGGACAGGGATGACAATGAGCAGTTCTTC. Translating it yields CASSPMNRDRDDNEQFF.

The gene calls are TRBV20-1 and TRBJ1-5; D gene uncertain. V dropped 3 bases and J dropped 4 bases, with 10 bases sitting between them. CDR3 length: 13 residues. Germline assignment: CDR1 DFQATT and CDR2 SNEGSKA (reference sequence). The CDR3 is CSASAGSNQPQHF. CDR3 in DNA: TGCAGTGCTAGTGCGGGGTCGAATCAGCCCCAGCATTTT.

This chain's CDR3 is CASSQDTIQETQYF. DNA for the CDR3: TGTGCCAGCAGCCAAGACACCATCCAAGAGACCCAGTACTTC. This chain connects TRBV3-1 (or the pseudogene TRBV3-2) to TRBJ2-5; no clear D gene. The CDR3 has 14 residues. Trimming cost V 0 bases and J 1 base, with 6 bases left between them. Germline CDR1 LGHDT, CDR2 YNNKEL (reference sequence).

CDR3 protein: CASGLVSGTGPRSYEQYF. CDR3 coding DNA: TGTGCTAGTGGTTTGGTATCGGGGACCGGGCCACGCTCCTACGAGCAGTACTTC. V and J are TRBV12-5 and TRBJ2-7; D possibly matches TRBD1 or TRBD2 (5 bases each). Germline CDR1 LGHNT, CDR2 FRNRAP. There are 18 residues in the CDR3. Trimming cost V 0 bases and J 0 bases, with 18 bases left between them.

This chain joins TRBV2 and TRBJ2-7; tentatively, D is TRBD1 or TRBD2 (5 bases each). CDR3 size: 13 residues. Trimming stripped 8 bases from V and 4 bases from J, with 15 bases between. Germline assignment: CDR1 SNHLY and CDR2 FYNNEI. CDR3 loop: CASERGGSYEQYF. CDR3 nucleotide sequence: TGTGCCAGCGAGAGGGGTGGGTCTTACGAGCAGTACTTC.

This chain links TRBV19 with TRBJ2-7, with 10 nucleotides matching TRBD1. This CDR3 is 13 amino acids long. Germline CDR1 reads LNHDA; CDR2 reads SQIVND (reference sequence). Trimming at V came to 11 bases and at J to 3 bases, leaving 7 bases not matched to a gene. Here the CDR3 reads CAASRDRGYEQYF. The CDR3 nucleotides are TGTGCCGCCTCCCGGGACAGGGGCTACGAGCAGTACTTC.

CDR3 in DNA: TGTGCCAGCAGCCCGTCTAGTGGGGGGAGCGTTCTTGGATCACCCCTCCACTTT. Residues: CASSPSSGGSVLGSPLHF. The rearrangement links TRBV7-6 to TRBJ1-6, with a weak D call TRBD1 (5 bases). The germline V and J ends were trimmed by 5 bases and 10 bases, with 27 bases remaining between them. In germline, CDR1 is SGHVS, CDR2 FNYEAQ. This CDR3 has 18 residues.

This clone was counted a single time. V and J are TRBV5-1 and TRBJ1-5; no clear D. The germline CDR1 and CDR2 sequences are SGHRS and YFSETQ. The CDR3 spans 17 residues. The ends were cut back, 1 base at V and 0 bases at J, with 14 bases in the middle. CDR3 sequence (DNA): TGCGCCAGCAGCTTGATTCCGACTCCATATAGCAATCAGCCCCAGCATTTT. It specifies CASSLIPTPYSNQPQHF. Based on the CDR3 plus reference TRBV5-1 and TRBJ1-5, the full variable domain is KAGVTQTPRYLIKTRGQQVTLSCSPISGHRSVSWYQQTPGQGLQFLFEYFSETQRNKGNFPGRFSGRQFSNSRSEMNVSTLELGDSALYLCASSLIPTPYSNQPQHFGDGTRLSIL.

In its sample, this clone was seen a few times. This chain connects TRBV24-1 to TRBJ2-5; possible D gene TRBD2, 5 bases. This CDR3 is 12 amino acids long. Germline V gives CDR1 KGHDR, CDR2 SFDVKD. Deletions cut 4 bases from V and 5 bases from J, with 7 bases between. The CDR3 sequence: CATSDGMETQYF. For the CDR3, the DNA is TGTGCCACCAGTGACGGGATGGAGACCCAGTACTTC.

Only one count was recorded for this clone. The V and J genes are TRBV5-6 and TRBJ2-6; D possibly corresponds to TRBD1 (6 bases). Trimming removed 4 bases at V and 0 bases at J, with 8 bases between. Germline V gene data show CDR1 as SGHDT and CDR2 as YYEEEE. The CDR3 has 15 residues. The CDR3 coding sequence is TGTGCCAGCAGCCGACAGGTCTCTGGGGCCAACGTCCTGACTTTC. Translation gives CASSRQVSGANVLTF.

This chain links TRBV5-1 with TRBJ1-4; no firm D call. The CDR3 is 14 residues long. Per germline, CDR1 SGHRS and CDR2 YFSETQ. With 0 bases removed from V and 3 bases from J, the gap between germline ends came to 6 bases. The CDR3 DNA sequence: TGCGCCAGCAGCTTGGGGGCGGCTAATGAAAAACTGTTTTTT. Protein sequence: CASSLGAANEKLFF.

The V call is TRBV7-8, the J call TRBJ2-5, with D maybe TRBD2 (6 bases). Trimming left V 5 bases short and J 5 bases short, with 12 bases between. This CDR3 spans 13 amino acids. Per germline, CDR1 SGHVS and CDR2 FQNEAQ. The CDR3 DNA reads TGTGCCAGCAGCGGAGGGGTGGACGAGACCCAGTACTTC. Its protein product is CASSGGVDETQYF.

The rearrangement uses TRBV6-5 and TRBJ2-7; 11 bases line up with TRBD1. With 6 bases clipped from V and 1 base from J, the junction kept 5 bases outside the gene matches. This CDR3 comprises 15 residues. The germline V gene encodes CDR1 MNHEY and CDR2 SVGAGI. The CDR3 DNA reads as TGTGCCAGCAGAGACGGGACAGGGGGTTCCTACGAGCAGTACTTC. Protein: CASRDGTGGSYEQYF.

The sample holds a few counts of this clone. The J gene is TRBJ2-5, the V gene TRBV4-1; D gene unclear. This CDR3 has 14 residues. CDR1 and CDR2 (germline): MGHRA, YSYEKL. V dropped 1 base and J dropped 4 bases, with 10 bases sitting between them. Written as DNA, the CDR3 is TGCGCCAGCAGCCAAGCAAGGCCAGGAGAGACCCAGTACTTC. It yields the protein CASSQARPGETQYF.

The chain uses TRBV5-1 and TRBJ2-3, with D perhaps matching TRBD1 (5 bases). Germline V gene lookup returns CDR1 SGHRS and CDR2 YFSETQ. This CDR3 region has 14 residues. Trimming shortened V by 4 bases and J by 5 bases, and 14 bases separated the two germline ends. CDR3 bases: TGCGCCAGCAGCGCAGGGTCAGGGAAAGATACGCAGTATTTT. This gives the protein CASSAGSGKDTQYF.

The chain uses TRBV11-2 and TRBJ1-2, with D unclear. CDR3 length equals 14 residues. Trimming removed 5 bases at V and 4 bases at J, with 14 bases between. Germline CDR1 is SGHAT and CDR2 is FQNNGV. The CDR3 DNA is TGTGCCAGCAGCAGAGAGCGGAGCTCCTATGGCTACACCTTC. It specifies CASSRERSSYGYTF.

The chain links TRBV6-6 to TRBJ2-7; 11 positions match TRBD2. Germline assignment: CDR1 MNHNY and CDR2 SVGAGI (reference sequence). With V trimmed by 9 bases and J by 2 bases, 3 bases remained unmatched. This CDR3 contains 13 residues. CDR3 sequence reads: CASRLAGTYEQYF. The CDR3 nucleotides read TGTGCCAGTAGACTAGCGGGGACCTACGAGCAGTACTTC.

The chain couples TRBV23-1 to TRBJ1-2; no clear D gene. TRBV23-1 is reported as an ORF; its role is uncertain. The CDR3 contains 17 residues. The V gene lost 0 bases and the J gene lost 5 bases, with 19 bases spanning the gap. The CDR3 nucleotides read TGCGCCAGCAGTCAATCGTGGGAGGAGCCCCCTCTTTATGGCTACACCTTC. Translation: CASSQSWEEPPLYGYTF.

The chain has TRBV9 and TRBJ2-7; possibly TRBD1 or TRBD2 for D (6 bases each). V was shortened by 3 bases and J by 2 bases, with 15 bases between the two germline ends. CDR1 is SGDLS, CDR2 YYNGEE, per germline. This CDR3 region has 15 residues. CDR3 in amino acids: CASSEGGSLAYEQYF. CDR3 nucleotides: TGTGCCAGCAGCGAGGGGGGCTCATTAGCCTACGAGCAGTACTTC.

This CDR3 is CSVEGGGGTEAFF. In nucleotides, the CDR3 is TGCAGCGTTGAAGGAGGGGGGGGCACTGAAGCTTTCTTT. This sequence joins TRBV29-1 and TRBJ1-1; a possible D gene is TRBD1 (6 bases). Germline CDR1 and CDR2: SQVTM and ANQGSEA. This CDR3 is 13 amino acids long. The V end was cut by 1 base, the J end by 4 bases, with 10 bases between.

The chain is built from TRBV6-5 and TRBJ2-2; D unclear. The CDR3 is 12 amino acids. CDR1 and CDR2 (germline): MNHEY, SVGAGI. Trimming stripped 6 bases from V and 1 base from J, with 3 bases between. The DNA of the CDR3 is TGTGCCAGCAGAGTGAACACCGGGGAGCTGTTTTTT. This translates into CASRVNTGELFF.

The CDR3 nucleotides are TGCGCCAGCAGTGAGTCTGGGCAGGGAGCCGCTCAGCCCCAGCATTTT. This sequence encodes CASSESGQGAAQPQHF. This chain joins TRBV10-2 and TRBJ1-5; D is perhaps TRBD1 (5 bases). Germline values: CDR1 WSHSY, CDR2 SAAADI. The CDR3 spans 16 residues. Deletions cut 0 bases from V and 6 bases from J, with 15 bases between.

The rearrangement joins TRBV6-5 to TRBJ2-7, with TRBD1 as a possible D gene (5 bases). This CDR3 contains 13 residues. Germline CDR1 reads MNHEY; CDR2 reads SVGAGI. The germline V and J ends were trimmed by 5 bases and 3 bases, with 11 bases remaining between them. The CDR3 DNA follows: TGTGCCAGCAGTAGGACATCCTTCTACGAGCAGTACTTC. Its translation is CASSRTSFYEQYF.

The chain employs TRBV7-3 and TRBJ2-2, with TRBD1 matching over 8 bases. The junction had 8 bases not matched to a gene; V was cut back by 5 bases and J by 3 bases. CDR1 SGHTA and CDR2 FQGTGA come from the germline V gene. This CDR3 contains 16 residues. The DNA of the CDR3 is TGTGCCAGCAGCCGGGGCGCGGGACAGGACACCGGGGAGCTGTTTTTT. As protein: CASSRGAGQDTGELFF.

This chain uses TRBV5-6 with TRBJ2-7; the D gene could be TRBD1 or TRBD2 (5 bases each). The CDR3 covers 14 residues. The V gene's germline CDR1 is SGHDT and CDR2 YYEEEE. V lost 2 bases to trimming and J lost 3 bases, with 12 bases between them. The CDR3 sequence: CASSFTRGYYEQYF. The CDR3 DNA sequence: TGTGCCAGCAGCTTTACTAGGGGTTACTACGAGCAGTACTTC.

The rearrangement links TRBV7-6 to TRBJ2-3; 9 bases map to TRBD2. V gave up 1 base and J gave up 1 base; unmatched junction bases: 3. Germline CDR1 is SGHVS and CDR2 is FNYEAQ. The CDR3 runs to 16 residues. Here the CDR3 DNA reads TGTGCCAGCAGCTTAGAGGCTAGCGGGGGCACAGATACGCAGTATTTT. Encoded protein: CASSLEASGGTDTQYF.

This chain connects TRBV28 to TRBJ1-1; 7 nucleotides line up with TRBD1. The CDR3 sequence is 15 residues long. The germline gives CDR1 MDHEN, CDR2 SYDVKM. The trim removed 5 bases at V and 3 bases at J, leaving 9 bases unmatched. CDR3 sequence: CASSTTGASYTEAFF. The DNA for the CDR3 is TGTGCCAGCAGTACCACAGGGGCGTCCTACACTGAAGCTTTCTTT.

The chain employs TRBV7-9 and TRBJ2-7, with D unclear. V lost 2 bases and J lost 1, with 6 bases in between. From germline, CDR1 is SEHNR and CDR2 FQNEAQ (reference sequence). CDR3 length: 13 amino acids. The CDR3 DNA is TGTGCCAGCAGCTTAATTAGATCCTACGAGCAGTACTTC. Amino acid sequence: CASSLIRSYEQYF.

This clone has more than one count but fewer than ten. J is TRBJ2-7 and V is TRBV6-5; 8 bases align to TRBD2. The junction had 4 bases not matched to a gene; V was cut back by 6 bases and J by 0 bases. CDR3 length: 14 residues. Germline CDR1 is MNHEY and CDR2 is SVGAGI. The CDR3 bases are TGTGCCAGCAGCCTTAGCGGGGACTCCTACGAGCAGTACTTC. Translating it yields CASSLSGDSYEQYF.